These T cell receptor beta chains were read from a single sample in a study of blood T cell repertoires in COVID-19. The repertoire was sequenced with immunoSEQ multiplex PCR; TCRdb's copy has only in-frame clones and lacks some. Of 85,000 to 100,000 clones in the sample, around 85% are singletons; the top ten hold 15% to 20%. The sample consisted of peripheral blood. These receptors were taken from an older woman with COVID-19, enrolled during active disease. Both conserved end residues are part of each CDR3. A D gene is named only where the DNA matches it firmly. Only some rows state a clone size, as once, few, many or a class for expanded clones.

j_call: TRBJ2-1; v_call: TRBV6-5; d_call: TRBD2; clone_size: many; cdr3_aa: CASSYGTSGGANEQFF; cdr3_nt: TGTGCCAGCAGTTATGGGACTAGCGGGGGGGCAAATGAGCAGTTCTTC
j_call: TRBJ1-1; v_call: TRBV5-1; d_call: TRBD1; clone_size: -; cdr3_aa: CASSTGGNTEAFF; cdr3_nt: TGCGCCAGTTCGACAGGGGGAAACACTGAAGCTTTCTTT
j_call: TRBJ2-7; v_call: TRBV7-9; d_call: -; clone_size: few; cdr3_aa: CASSLEFSRDRLYF; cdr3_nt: TGTGCCAGCAGCTTAGAGTTCTCCCGCGATCGACTGTACTTC
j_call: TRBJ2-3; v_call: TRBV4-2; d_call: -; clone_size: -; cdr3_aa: CASSHEAGPTDTQYF; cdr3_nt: TGTGCCAGCAGCCACGAGGCAGGGCCGACAGATACGCAGTATTTT
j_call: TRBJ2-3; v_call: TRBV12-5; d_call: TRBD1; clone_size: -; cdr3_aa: CASGLVQQGWADTQYF; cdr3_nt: TGTGCTAGTGGTTTGGTCCAACAGGGGTGGGCAGATACGCAGTATTTT
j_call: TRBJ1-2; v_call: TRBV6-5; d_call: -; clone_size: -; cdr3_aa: CASRPAQAGYGYTF; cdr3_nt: TGTGCCAGCAGACCGGCCCAGGCTGGCTATGGCTACACCTTC
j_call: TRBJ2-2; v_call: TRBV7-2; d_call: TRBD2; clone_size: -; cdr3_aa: CASSPGGSTGELFF; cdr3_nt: TGTGCCAGCAGCCCGGGGGGGTCCACCGGGGAGCTGTTTTTT
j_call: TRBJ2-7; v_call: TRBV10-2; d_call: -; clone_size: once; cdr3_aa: CASRKGPDFEQYF; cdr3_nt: TGCGCCAGCAGGAAGGGTCCGGACTTCGAGCAGTACTTC
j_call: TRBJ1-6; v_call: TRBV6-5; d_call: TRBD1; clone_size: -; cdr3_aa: CASSHRDRASPLHF; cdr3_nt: TGTGCCAGCAGTCACCGGGACAGGGCTTCACCCCTCCACTTT
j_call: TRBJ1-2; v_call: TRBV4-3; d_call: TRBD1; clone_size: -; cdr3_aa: CASSQDQGVYGYTF; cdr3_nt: TGCGCCAGCAGCCAAGATCAGGGGGTCTATGGCTACACCTTC
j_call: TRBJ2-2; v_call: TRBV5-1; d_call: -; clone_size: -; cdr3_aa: CASSVRQVGGGELFF; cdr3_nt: TGCGCCAGCAGCGTGCGACAGGTCGGTGGCGGGGAGCTGTTTTTT
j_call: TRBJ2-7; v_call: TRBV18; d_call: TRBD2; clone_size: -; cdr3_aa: CASSPGGGNGEQYF; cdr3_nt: TGTGCCAGCTCACCCGGGGGGGGTAACGGCGAGCAGTACTTC
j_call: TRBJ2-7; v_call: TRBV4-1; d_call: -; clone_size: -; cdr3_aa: CASSPGGAREQYF; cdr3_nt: TGCGCCAGCAGCCCTGGGGGGGCGCGAGAGCAGTACTTC
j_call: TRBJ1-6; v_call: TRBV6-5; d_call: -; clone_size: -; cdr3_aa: CASNQQSSYNSPLHF; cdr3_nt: TGTGCCAGCAATCAACAGAGCTCCTATAATTCACCCCTCCACTTT
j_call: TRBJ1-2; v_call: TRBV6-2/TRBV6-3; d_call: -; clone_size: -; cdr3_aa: CASSSSGLPNYGYTF; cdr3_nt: TGTGCCAGCAGTTCCTCGGGACTTCCTAACTATGGCTACACCTTC
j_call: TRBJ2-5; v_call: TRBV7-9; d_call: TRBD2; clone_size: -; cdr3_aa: CASSLGDSGGPPYF; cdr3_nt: TGTGCCAGCAGCTTAGGTGATAGCGGGGGGCCGCCGTACTTC
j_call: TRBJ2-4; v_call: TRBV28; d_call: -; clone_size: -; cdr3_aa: CASSRDQGMDIQYF; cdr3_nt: TGTGCCAGCAGTAGGGACCAGGGGATGGACATTCAGTACTTC
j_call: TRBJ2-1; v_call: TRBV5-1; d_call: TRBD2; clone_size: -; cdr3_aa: CASSYWTSGGAYNEQFF; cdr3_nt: TGCGCCAGCAGCTACTGGACTAGCGGGGGGGCCTACAATGAGCAGTTCTTC
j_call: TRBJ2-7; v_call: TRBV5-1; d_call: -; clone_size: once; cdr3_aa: CASSWGPKQGASYEQYF; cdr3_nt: TGCGCCAGCAGCTGGGGGCCCAAACAGGGAGCCTCCTACGAGCAGTACTTC
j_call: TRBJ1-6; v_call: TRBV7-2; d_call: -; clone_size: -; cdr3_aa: CASRVGAVENSPLHF; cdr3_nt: TGTGCCAGCAGAGTGGGAGCGGTGGAGAATTCACCCCTCCACTTT
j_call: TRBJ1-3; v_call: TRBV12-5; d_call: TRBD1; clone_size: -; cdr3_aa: CASGRIPGTGDGNTIYF; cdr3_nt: TGTGCTAGTGGTCGTATTCCCGGGACAGGGGACGGAAACACCATATATTTT
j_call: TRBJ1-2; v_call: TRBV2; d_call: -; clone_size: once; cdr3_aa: CASSRGRGYTF; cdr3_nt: TGTGCCAGCAGCCGAGGGAGAGGCTACACCTTC
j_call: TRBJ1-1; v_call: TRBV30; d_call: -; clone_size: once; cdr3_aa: CAWSVPDAGKAFF; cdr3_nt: TGTGCCTGGAGTGTACCTGACGCGGGGAAAGCTTTCTTT
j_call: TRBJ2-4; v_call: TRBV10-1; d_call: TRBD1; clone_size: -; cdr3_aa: CASSQTGFNIQYF; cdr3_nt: TGCGCCAGCAGTCAGACAGGGTTCAACATTCAGTACTTC
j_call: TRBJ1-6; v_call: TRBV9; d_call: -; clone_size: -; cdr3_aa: CASSPRDNGNSPLHF; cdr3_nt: TGTGCCAGCAGCCCCCGGGACAACGGGAATTCACCCCTCCACTTT
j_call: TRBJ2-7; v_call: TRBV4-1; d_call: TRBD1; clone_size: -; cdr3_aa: CASSQNRPGQLYEQYF; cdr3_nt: TGCGCCAGCAGCCAAAACAGGCCGGGACAGTTGTACGAGCAGTACTTC
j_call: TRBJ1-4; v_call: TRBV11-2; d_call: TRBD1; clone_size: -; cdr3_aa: CASSRGTGQGGLFF; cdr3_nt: TGTGCCAGCAGCCGCGGGACAGGGCAGGGGGGGCTGTTTTTT
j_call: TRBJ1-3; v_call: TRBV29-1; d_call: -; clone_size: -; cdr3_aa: CSVDGGGPGNTIYF; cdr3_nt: TGCAGCGTTGATGGCGGGGGGCCAGGAAACACCATATATTTT
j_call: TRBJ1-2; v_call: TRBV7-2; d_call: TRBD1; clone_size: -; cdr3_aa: CASSLVGTGTPGYTF; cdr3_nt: TGTGCCAGCAGCTTAGTAGGGACAGGAACTCCTGGCTACACCTTC
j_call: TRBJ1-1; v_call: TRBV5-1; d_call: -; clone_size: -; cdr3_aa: CASSSINTEAFF; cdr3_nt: TGCGCCAGCAGCTCTATAAACACTGAAGCTTTCTTT
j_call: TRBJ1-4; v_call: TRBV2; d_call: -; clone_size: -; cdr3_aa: CASRLGAEKLFF; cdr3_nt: TGTGCCAGCAGGTTGGGGGCGGAAAAACTGTTTTTT
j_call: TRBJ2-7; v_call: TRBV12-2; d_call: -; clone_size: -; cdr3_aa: CATCVPNQTTGIAYEQYF; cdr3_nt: TGTGCAACCTGTGTACCGAACCAGACGACAGGGATCGCCTACGAGCAGTACTTC
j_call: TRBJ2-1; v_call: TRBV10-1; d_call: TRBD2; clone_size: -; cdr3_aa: CAGTSGGHWDEQFF; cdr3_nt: TGCGCCGGGACTAGCGGGGGTCACTGGGATGAGCAGTTCTTC
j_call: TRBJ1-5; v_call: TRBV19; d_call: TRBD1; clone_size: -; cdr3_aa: CASSRGQAGDQPQHF; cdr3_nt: TGTGCCAGTAGCAGGGGACAGGCTGGGGATCAGCCCCAGCATTTT
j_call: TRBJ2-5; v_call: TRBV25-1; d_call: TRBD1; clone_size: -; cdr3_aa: CASRGGATILETQYF; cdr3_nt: TGTGCCAGCAGAGGGGGCGCGACCATTCTAGAGACCCAGTACTTC
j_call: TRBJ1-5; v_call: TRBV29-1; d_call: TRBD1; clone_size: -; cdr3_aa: CSVGQGNQPQHF; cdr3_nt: TGCAGCGTAGGACAGGGCAATCAGCCCCAGCATTTT